This T cell receptor (beta chain) stems from a study of T cells after yellow fever vaccination (dated by TCRdb to between 2019 and 2020). About the full investigation: Libraries from fractions with low cell numbers were prepared with the SMART-Seq v4 Ultra Low Input RNA kit. To track T-cell clones before and after primary and booster YFV17D yellow fever vaccination, bulk TCR alpha and beta repertoires were sequenced longitudinally. Two healthy male donors, one aged 18 to 30 and one aged 30 to 40 years, were included in the cohort. Blood was drawn at multiple timepoints before and after primary and secondary immunization, with bulk PBMC replicates and cell subsets isolated. Overall study results and their limits: Because the study included only two donors, the extent to which the findings can be generalized is limited. Most clones expanded after primary vaccination (about 95% of CD4 and roughly 90% of CD8) were re-detected after the booster, suggesting that broad memory maintenance occurred. FACS-sorted repertoires could contain abundant contaminating clonotypes from the bulk population, so computational filtering was required. Compared with the primary T-cell response, the secondary T-cell response was faster but weaker, reaching its peak on day 5 rather than on day 15. A small fraction of clonotypes appeared in both the CD4 and CD8 compartments, likely as a result of convergent recombination.

CDR1 and CDR2, per the germline V gene, are MGHRA and YSYEKL. V and J are trimmed by 4 bases and 3 bases, and the gene matches miss 4 bases of the junction. From its cysteine to its phenylalanine, the CDR3 spans 14 amino acids. Of all the DNA, just the CDR3 is kept, 42 bases in frame from base 1. A few counts support this clonotype. This receptor's antigen is unknown. Per-nucleotide qualities are absent, and no much larger clonotype sits a single base away. The sequencing machine was an Illumina NovaSeq 6000. TCR cDNA was synthesized by 5'RACE template switching, through which a universal primer site and unique molecular identifiers were introduced. Priming of cDNA synthesis was performed from both the TCR alpha and TCR beta constant segments. Library amplification used two PCR steps, and the second PCR step added sample barcodes and sequencing adapters. Sequencing of the libraries was done on either Illumina HiSeq 2500 (2x100 bp) or NovaSeq (2x150 bp). In the paper's pipeline: Reads were demultiplexed and collapsed into UMI consensus sequences with MIGEC, and V(D)J alignment was performed with MiXCR. Using edgeR on replicate PBMC samples, clonotypes were called vaccine-responding if FDR was below 0.01 and the log2 fold change was above 5 up to day 15. Each bulk clonotype was labeled CD4 or CD8 based on which sequenced repertoire, CD4 or CD8, contained the clonotype at higher abundance. The public sequencing data were trimmed at Q25 with fastp and processed into clonotypes with MiXCR by TCRdb, which kept only in-frame beta chains. Merged by CDR3 protein, the rows form single entries marked with the most common genes and DNA. TCRdb, not the original authors, processed these V and J calls. The sample table records some 320,000 distinct CDR3 sequences; roughly 3.9% of these occur just once. Around 23% of the sample belongs to the ten largest clones.

The sample's treatment or condition label, in plain terms: live attenuated yellow fever vaccine strain. At each blood-draw timepoint, two biological replicates of bulk PBMCs were collected. A standard Ficoll-Paque protocol was used to isolate PBMCs from peripheral blood. TriZol was used to extract RNA from bulk PBMCs, from CD4 and CD8 fractions, and from dextramer-positive and dextramer-negative fractions. The rearranged chain carries TRBV4-1 and TRBJ1-1, and 8 junctional nucleotides match TRBD1. This sequence was found in a man aged 18 to 29 who received the YFV17D yellow fever vaccine. Source: PBMCs, taken 5 days after the yellow fever booster vaccination. The CDR3 region reads CASSLPGGHTEAFF. The sequenced DNA: TGCGCCAGCAGCCTCCCAGGGGGCCACACTGAAGCTTTCTTT.